One sample yielded the 10 T cell receptor beta chains listed below, sequenced in a study of neoadjuvant anti-PD-1 for oral cavity cancer. Sequencing was performed with immunoSEQ multiplex PCR; in TCRdb, only in-frame clones are kept and a portion is missing. Of 1,300 to 1,500 clones listed, just under 60% are singletons. As to time point: after neoadjuvant nivolumab, at surgical resection. The specimen comprised tumor tissue, sampled after nivolumab (anti-PD-1) treatment. These receptors were obtained from a person between 40 and 85 years old with oral cavity squamous cell carcinoma.

This chain uses TRBV5-5 with TRBJ2-1; TRBD2 might be the D (5 bases). Germline V gene lookup returns CDR1 SGHKS and CDR2 YYEKEE (reference sequence). The CDR3 extends over 15 amino acids. V lost 0 bases to trimming and J lost 0 bases, with 7 bases between them. The CDR3 DNA is TGTGCCAGCAGCTTGGTGGGGAGCTCCTACAATGAGCAGTTCTTC. It codes for CASSLVGSSYNEQFF. The whole variable domain, remainder taken from reference TRBV5-5 and TRBJ2-1, is DAGVTQSPTHLIKTRGQQVTLRCSPISGHKSVSWYQQVLGQGPQFIFQYYEKEERGRGNFPDRFSARQFPNYSSELNVNALLLGDSALYLCASSLVGSSYNEQFFGPGTRLTVL.

V gene TRBV2 combines with J gene TRBJ1-1; 8 bases line up with TRBD1. Losses at the gene ends were 6 bases for V and 4 bases for J; bases not matched to a gene: 10. The CDR3 covers 15 residues. CDR1 and CDR2 from the germline V gene are SNHLY and FYNNEI. CDR3 residues: CASSAQGGWGTEAFF. The CDR3 DNA reads as TGTGCCAGCAGCGCACAGGGGGGATGGGGCACTGAAGCTTTCTTT.

This clone came up a few times. The chain combines TRBV7-9 with TRBJ1-3; TRBD1 might be the D (6 bases). The CDR3 loop spans 17 amino acids. Germline V CDR1 and CDR2: SEHNR, FQNEAQ (reference sequence). The germline V and J ends were trimmed by 0 bases and 0 bases, with 12 bases remaining between them. The CDR3 spells CASSLALGAPSGNTIYF. CDR3 bases: TGTGCCAGCAGCTTAGCTTTGGGGGCCCCCTCTGGAAACACCATATATTTT.

DNA for the CDR3: TGTGCCAGCAGTCACCCACAGGGGCTAGGGGTCTATGGCTACACCTTC. It is translated as CASSHPQGLGVYGYTF. The rearrangement joins TRBV28 to TRBJ1-2, with 7 bases matching TRBD1. Germline lookup yields CDR1 MDHEN and CDR2 SYDVKM. This CDR3 contains 16 residues. J was trimmed by 4 bases and V by 5 bases; bases with no gene match: 13.

The chain employs TRBV4-2 and TRBJ2-2; 9 bases are shared with TRBD2. Germline CDR1 reads LGHNA; CDR2 reads YNFKEQ. The CDR3 contains 19 residues. After removal of 3 bases from V and 0 bases from J, the junction contained 11 bases not matched to a gene. The CDR3 is CASSQGLSSSGTNTGELFF. The CDR3 DNA sequence: TGTGCCAGCAGCCAGGGTCTCTCTTCTAGCGGGACGAACACCGGGGAGCTGTTTTTT.

The chain employs TRBV25-1 and TRBJ2-2; 10 nucleotides match TRBD2. Germline V gene sequence: CDR1 MGHDK, CDR2 SYGVNS. V lost 8 bases and J lost 6; bases outside the gene matches: 6. The CDR3 is made up of 14 amino acids. The CDR3 is CASRLAGVAGELFF. The CDR3, as DNA: TGTGCCAGCCGCCTAGCGGGAGTAGCCGGGGAGCTGTTTTTT.

This chain connects TRBV2 to TRBJ1-4; no firm D call. The V end was cut by 1 base, the J end by 8 bases, with 2 bases between. There are 11 residues in the CDR3. Germline V gene lookup returns CDR1 SNHLY and CDR2 FYNNEI. The CDR3 bases are TGTGCCAGCAGTGAAGTAGAAAAACTGTTTTTT. Translated, it gives CASSEVEKLFF.

This clone has a single count. The chain carries TRBV5-1 and TRBJ1-2, with D perhaps TRBD1 (5 bases). The CDR3 totals 16 residues. In germline, CDR1 is SGHRS, CDR2 YFSETQ. V was clipped by 1 base and J by 7 bases, with 20 bases between them. CDR3 DNA: TGCGCCAGCAGCTTGCGCGACGGAGGGGCGCGAGGTGGCTACACCTTC. Protein sequence: CASSLRDGGARGGYTF.

This chain's CDR3 is CASSTRLAAHSYNEQFF. As DNA, the CDR3 is TGTGCCAGTAGTACTAGACTAGCCGCACACTCCTACAATGAGCAGTTCTTC. This rearrangement joins TRBV19 to TRBJ2-1, with TRBD2 identical over 7 bases. Trimming cost V 4 bases and J 0 bases; bases outside gene matches: 9. Germline V lookup: CDR1 LNHDA, CDR2 SQIVND (reference sequence). This CDR3 spans 17 amino acids.

The chain is built from TRBV6-4 and TRBJ2-3, with 9 bases lining up with TRBD1. The CDR3 spans 14 residues. CDR1 is MRHNA and CDR2 is SNTAGT in the germline V gene. The ends lost 9 bases at V and 1 base at J; junction bases unmatched: 5. The CDR3 sequence is CASRQGEGTDTQYF. In DNA form, the CDR3 reads TGTGCCAGTAGACAGGGGGAAGGCACAGATACGCAGTATTTT.